The sequence of this TCR beta chain was determined in a study of T cell responses to AZD1222 COVID-19 vaccine. Study-wide findings and caveats: Females made up more of the donors, who were largely white British, and clonal diversity may have come out too low. Vaccination with two AZD1222 doses was followed by a rise in Spike-specific TCR breadth and depth.

Points on this clone: Its target is unknown.

TCRdb's copy holds only in-frame clones and misses some; the assay was immunoSEQ multiplex PCR. This sample has 100,000 to 150,000 clones, with 85% to 90% found just once. This clonotype was sampled from an adult in good health. The material was peripheral blood, obtained on day 0 of AZD1222 vaccination.

This CDR3 is CASSVVARITGELFF. DNA of the CDR3: TGTGCCAGCAGCGTAGTTGCGCGGATCACCGGGGAGCTGTTTTTT. This sequence joins TRBV9 and TRBJ2-2; D ambiguous. The V end was cut by 0 bases, the J end by 4 bases, with 10 bases between. Per the germline V gene, CDR1 is SGDLS and CDR2 is YYNGEE. CDR3 length: 15 residues.